Listed below are T cell receptor beta chains from one sample, sequenced in a study of cytomegalovirus exposure and HLA in healthy donors. Libraries were prepared by immunoSEQ multiplex PCR; TCRdb keeps only in-frame clonotypes and omits some of them. The table shows approximately 280,000 clones, with about nine tenths occurring only once. Sample: PBMCs. These TCRs come from a middle-aged man in good health and CMV-seropositive. Both conserved end residues are part of each CDR3. Fields, in order: clone size, V gene, J gene, D gene, CDR3 protein, CDR3 DNA. The D gene is left open where the match is weak. The size entry is marked missing in some rows and otherwise reads once, few, many or a size class.

clone_size: NA; v_call: TRBV25-1; j_call: TRBJ1-2; d_call: TRBD1; cdr3_aa: CASSEQGANGYTF; cdr3_nt: TGTGCCAGCAGTGAACAGGGGGCGAATGGCTACACCTTC
clone_size: NA; v_call: TRBV11-2; j_call: TRBJ2-3; d_call: NA; cdr3_aa: CASSPRLLTSTDTQYF; cdr3_nt: TGTGCCAGCAGTCCCCGACTACTAACTAGCACAGATACGCAGTATTTT
clone_size: NA; v_call: TRBV7-9; j_call: TRBJ2-7; d_call: NA; cdr3_aa: CASSLGQGLYEQYF; cdr3_nt: TGTGCCAGCAGCTTAGGACAGGGACTCTACGAGCAGTACTTC
clone_size: NA; v_call: TRBV19; j_call: TRBJ2-4; d_call: NA; cdr3_aa: CASSIVGTSLAKNIQYF; cdr3_nt: TGTGCCAGTAGTATCGTCGGGACAAGTCTAGCCAAAAACATTCAGTACTTC
clone_size: NA; v_call: TRBV28; j_call: TRBJ2-2; d_call: NA; cdr3_aa: CASSLVPSAYTGELFF; cdr3_nt: TGTGCCAGCAGTTTAGTTCCTAGCGCTTACACCGGGGAGCTGTTTTTT
clone_size: NA; v_call: TRBV27; j_call: TRBJ1-1; d_call: NA; cdr3_aa: CASSSTVEAFF; cdr3_nt: TGTGCCAGCAGCTCGACAGTTGAAGCTTTCTTT
clone_size: few; v_call: TRBV18; j_call: TRBJ1-1; d_call: TRBD1; cdr3_aa: CASSKDRGPTEAFF; cdr3_nt: TGTGCCAGCTCGAAGGACAGGGGACCCACTGAAGCTTTCTTT
clone_size: NA; v_call: TRBV6-6; j_call: TRBJ2-6; d_call: NA; cdr3_aa: CASSYSSPGANVLTF; cdr3_nt: TGTGCCAGCAGTTACTCGAGCCCCGGGGCCAACGTCCTGACTTTC
clone_size: NA; v_call: TRBV27; j_call: TRBJ2-2; d_call: NA; cdr3_aa: CASSFGGNTGELFF; cdr3_nt: TGTGCCAGCAGTTTTGGAGGGAACACCGGGGAGCTGTTTTTT
clone_size: NA; v_call: TRBV9; j_call: TRBJ2-2; d_call: NA; cdr3_aa: CASSARVLGTGELFF; cdr3_nt: TGTGCCAGCAGCGCCAGGGTCCTCGGGACCGGGGAGCTGTTTTTT
clone_size: NA; v_call: TRBV7-7; j_call: TRBJ2-7; d_call: TRBD2; cdr3_aa: CASSDGLGSYEQYF; cdr3_nt: TGTGCTAGCAGCGACGGACTAGGATCCTACGAGCAGTACTTC
clone_size: NA; v_call: TRBV29-1; j_call: TRBJ1-1; d_call: NA; cdr3_aa: CSVPPGNTEAFF; cdr3_nt: TGCAGCGTTCCCCCAGGAAACACTGAAGCTTTCTTT
clone_size: once; v_call: TRBV18; j_call: TRBJ1-5; d_call: NA; cdr3_aa: CASSPVTLTPRGNQPQHF; cdr3_nt: TGTGCCAGCTCACCAGTGACGTTAACCCCCCGGGGCAATCAGCCCCAGCATTTT
clone_size: NA; v_call: TRBV9; j_call: TRBJ2-3; d_call: TRBD1; cdr3_aa: CASSEGQGSADTQYF; cdr3_nt: TGTGCCAGCAGCGAGGGACAGGGGTCGGCAGATACGCAGTATTTT
clone_size: NA; v_call: TRBV14; j_call: TRBJ2-5; d_call: NA; cdr3_aa: CASSQDGLGQRPTPETQYF; cdr3_nt: TGTGCCAGCAGCCAAGATGGGTTGGGACAACGCCCCACCCCCGAGACCCAGTACTTC
clone_size: NA; v_call: TRBV25-1; j_call: TRBJ2-7; d_call: NA; cdr3_aa: CASSVTGTYEQYF; cdr3_nt: TGTGCCAGCAGTGTAACAGGGACGTACGAGCAGTACTTC
clone_size: NA; v_call: TRBV6-5; j_call: TRBJ2-5; d_call: TRBD1; cdr3_aa: CASRKTGVETQYF; cdr3_nt: TGTGCCAGCAGAAAGACAGGGGTAGAGACCCAGTACTTC
clone_size: NA; v_call: TRBV7-7; j_call: TRBJ1-5; d_call: TRBD1; cdr3_aa: CASSPDGQGKVKSNQPQHF; cdr3_nt: TGTGCTAGCAGCCCCGACGGACAGGGAAAGGTAAAGAGCAATCAGCCCCAGCATTTT
clone_size: NA; v_call: TRBV6-6; j_call: TRBJ2-1; d_call: NA; cdr3_aa: CASSYRPDSAKFF; cdr3_nt: TGTGCCAGCAGTTACCGCCCGGACAGCGCCAAGTTCTTC
clone_size: NA; v_call: TRBV28; j_call: TRBJ1-3; d_call: TRBD1; cdr3_aa: CASSWTGGGSGNTIYF; cdr3_nt: TGTGCCAGCAGCTGGACAGGGGGCGGCTCTGGAAACACCATATATTTT
clone_size: NA; v_call: TRBV7-2; j_call: TRBJ2-1; d_call: TRBD2; cdr3_aa: CASSFTSGLSGEQFF; cdr3_nt: TGTGCCAGCAGCTTCACTAGCGGGTTAAGCGGTGAGCAGTTCTTC
clone_size: once; v_call: TRBV7-9; j_call: TRBJ1-2; d_call: NA; cdr3_aa: CASSLEQSGSGYTF; cdr3_nt: TGTGCCAGCAGCTTAGAACAATCCGGGAGCGGCTACACCTTC
clone_size: NA; v_call: TRBV9; j_call: TRBJ2-1; d_call: TRBD2; cdr3_aa: CASSVGLAGGNEQFF; cdr3_nt: TGTGCCAGCAGCGTCGGACTAGCGGGAGGGAATGAGCAGTTCTTC
clone_size: NA; v_call: TRBV10-1; j_call: TRBJ2-1; d_call: TRBD2; cdr3_aa: CASSASGSWDEQFF; cdr3_nt: TGCGCCAGCAGTGCCAGCGGGAGTTGGGATGAGCAGTTCTTC
clone_size: NA; v_call: TRBV27; j_call: TRBJ2-2; d_call: NA; cdr3_aa: CASTRAGAAGSFGELFF; cdr3_nt: TGTGCCAGCACCCGGGCAGGTGCCGCGGGCTCTTTCGGGGAGCTGTTTTTT
clone_size: NA; v_call: TRBV18; j_call: TRBJ2-1; d_call: TRBD1; cdr3_aa: CASSPQGALEGNEQFF; cdr3_nt: TGTGCCAGCTCACCACAGGGGGCCTTAGAAGGCAATGAGCAGTTCTTC
clone_size: NA; v_call: TRBV4-3; j_call: TRBJ2-2; d_call: NA; cdr3_aa: CASSQDSLNTGELFF; cdr3_nt: TGCGCCAGCAGCCAAGATAGCCTGAACACCGGGGAGCTGTTTTTT
clone_size: NA; v_call: TRBV6-1; j_call: TRBJ2-2; d_call: NA; cdr3_aa: CASNEAANGELFF; cdr3_nt: TGTGCCAGCAACGAGGCCGCTAACGGGGAGCTGTTTTTT
clone_size: NA; v_call: TRBV28; j_call: TRBJ2-7; d_call: TRBD1; cdr3_aa: CASSSDRGAYEQYF; cdr3_nt: TGTGCCAGCAGTTCCGACAGGGGCGCCTACGAGCAGTACTTC
clone_size: NA; v_call: TRBV2; j_call: TRBJ2-4; d_call: TRBD1; cdr3_aa: CASGKDRAKNIQYF; cdr3_nt: TGTGCCAGTGGGAAGGACAGGGCCAAAAACATTCAGTACTTC
clone_size: NA; v_call: TRBV27; j_call: TRBJ2-7; d_call: NA; cdr3_aa: CASSLDTYEQYF; cdr3_nt: TGTGCCAGCAGTTTAGACACTTACGAGCAGTACTTC
clone_size: NA; v_call: TRBV18; j_call: TRBJ2-3; d_call: TRBD1; cdr3_aa: CASSLTHPPGTGGTDTQYF; cdr3_nt: TGTGCCAGCTCACTCACTCACCCCCCCGGGACAGGGGGCACAGATACGCAGTATTTT
clone_size: few; v_call: TRBV6-5; j_call: TRBJ1-4; d_call: NA; cdr3_aa: CASSYWGGTNEKLFF; cdr3_nt: TGTGCCAGCAGTTACTGGGGAGGAACTAATGAAAAACTGTTTTTT
clone_size: NA; v_call: TRBV19; j_call: TRBJ2-7; d_call: TRBD1; cdr3_aa: CASSLGQGSYEQYF; cdr3_nt: TGTGCCAGTAGTTTGGGACAGGGCTCCTACGAGCAGTACTTC
clone_size: NA; v_call: TRBV7-2; j_call: TRBJ1-5; d_call: NA; cdr3_aa: CASSVRGNQPQHF; cdr3_nt: TGTGCCAGCAGCGTTAGGGGGAATCAGCCCCAGCATTTT
clone_size: NA; v_call: TRBV27; j_call: TRBJ2-2; d_call: TRBD1; cdr3_aa: CASSLDRGLGGTGELFF; cdr3_nt: TGTGCCAGCAGTTTGGACAGGGGGCTAGGGGGCACCGGGGAGCTGTTTTTT
clone_size: NA; v_call: TRBV6-5; j_call: TRBJ2-4; d_call: NA; cdr3_aa: CASSPDADIQYF; cdr3_nt: TGTGCCAGCAGTCCCGACGCGGACATTCAGTACTTC
clone_size: NA; v_call: TRBV7-3; j_call: TRBJ2-4; d_call: TRBD2; cdr3_aa: CASSLRGGLVDIQYF; cdr3_nt: TGTGCCAGCAGCTTAAGGGGAGGGCTAGTGGACATTCAGTACTTC
clone_size: NA; v_call: TRBV19; j_call: TRBJ1-5; d_call: TRBD1; cdr3_aa: CASSLGQGYSNQPQHF; cdr3_nt: TGTGCCAGTAGCCTAGGACAGGGGTATAGCAATCAGCCCCAGCATTTT
clone_size: NA; v_call: TRBV18; j_call: TRBJ2-7; d_call: TRBD2; cdr3_aa: CASSPLEASGRYEQYF; cdr3_nt: TGTGCCAGCTCACCTCTCGAGGCTAGCGGGAGGTACGAGCAGTACTTC
clone_size: NA; v_call: TRBV16; j_call: TRBJ1-3; d_call: NA; cdr3_aa: CASSQQFQVVDTIYF; cdr3_nt: TGTGCCAGCAGCCAACAATTCCAGGTTGTGGACACCATATATTTT
clone_size: once; v_call: TRBV10-3; j_call: TRBJ2-3; d_call: NA; cdr3_aa: CAISESRASGTDTQYF; cdr3_nt: TGTGCCATCAGTGAGTCGAGGGCTAGCGGCACAGATACGCAGTATTTT
clone_size: NA; v_call: TRBV5-8; j_call: TRBJ2-3; d_call: TRBD1; cdr3_aa: CASSPSRTGITDTQYF; cdr3_nt: TGTGCCAGCAGCCCGTCGAGGACAGGGATCACAGATACGCAGTATTTT
clone_size: NA; v_call: TRBV11-2; j_call: TRBJ2-1; d_call: TRBD2; cdr3_aa: CASSFRLALTDNEQFF; cdr3_nt: TGTGCCAGCAGCTTTCGACTAGCGCTGACAGACAATGAGCAGTTCTTC
clone_size: NA; v_call: TRBV7-9; j_call: TRBJ1-2; d_call: TRBD1; cdr3_aa: CASSLGGQVYGYTF; cdr3_nt: TGTGCCAGCAGCTTAGGGGGACAGGTCTATGGCTACACCTTC
clone_size: NA; v_call: TRBV5-1; j_call: TRBJ2-3; d_call: TRBD2; cdr3_aa: CASSLATSGSHTDTQYF; cdr3_nt: TGCGCCAGCAGCTTGGCGACTAGCGGATCCCACACAGATACGCAGTATTTT
clone_size: NA; v_call: TRBV28; j_call: TRBJ1-5; d_call: NA; cdr3_aa: CASETGSQPQHF; cdr3_nt: TGTGCCAGCGAAACAGGGAGTCAGCCCCAGCATTTT
clone_size: NA; v_call: TRBV18; j_call: TRBJ1-2; d_call: NA; cdr3_aa: CASSPPLQARANYGYTF; cdr3_nt: TGTGCCAGCTCACCGCCACTTCAGGCGAGGGCCAACTATGGCTACACCTTC
clone_size: NA; v_call: TRBV18; j_call: TRBJ2-5; d_call: NA; cdr3_aa: CASSPSRQEVETQYF; cdr3_nt: TGTGCCAGCTCACCTTCAAGACAGGAAGTTGAGACCCAGTACTTC
clone_size: once; v_call: TRBV5-1; j_call: TRBJ2-5; d_call: TRBD2; cdr3_aa: CASSLGRMTGTSGSWGTQYF; cdr3_nt: TGCGCCAGCAGCTTGGGACGGATGACCGGGACTAGCGGGAGCTGGGGGACCCAGTACTTC
clone_size: NA; v_call: TRBV6-5; j_call: TRBJ2-1; d_call: TRBD1; cdr3_aa: CASRRDRGTEAQFF; cdr3_nt: TGTGCCAGCCGCCGGGACAGGGGTACGGAGGCGCAGTTCTTC
clone_size: NA; v_call: TRBV6-1; j_call: TRBJ1-1; d_call: NA; cdr3_aa: CASSHLQTGNTEAFF; cdr3_nt: TGTGCCAGCAGCCATTTGCAGACAGGTAACACTGAAGCTTTCTTT
clone_size: NA; v_call: TRBV19; j_call: TRBJ2-7; d_call: NA; cdr3_aa: CASTPTGGSSYEQYF; cdr3_nt: TGTGCCAGTACCCCGACAGGAGGAAGCTCCTACGAGCAGTACTTC
clone_size: NA; v_call: TRBV5-1; j_call: TRBJ2-1; d_call: TRBD1; cdr3_aa: CASSADRGWNEQFF; cdr3_nt: TGCGCCAGCAGCGCTGACAGGGGTTGGAATGAGCAGTTCTTC
clone_size: NA; v_call: TRBV19; j_call: TRBJ2-1; d_call: TRBD1; cdr3_aa: CASSRQGLSYNEQFF; cdr3_nt: TGTGCCAGTAGTAGACAGGGGCTATCCTACAATGAGCAGTTCTTC